This T cell receptor beta chain is from a study of blood T cell repertoires in COVID-19. In the study overall: The United States, Italy and Spain provided the acute and convalescent COVID-19 samples. Nucleic acid was either cDNA or gDNA, and it came from T cells, B-cell-depleted T cells, or PBMCs.

Germline CDR1 and CDR2: MDHEN and SYDVKM. The CDR3 length is 12 residues. V was shortened by 3 bases and J by 7 bases, with 9 bases between the two germline ends. Study processing details: Cell counts per sample came from amplifying reference gene primers. Repertoires were generated with immunoSEQ multiplex PCR, while TCRdb's copy carries only in-frame clones and drops some. V and J calls and clone size are as listed in that table; D and trimming were resolved from the DNA. The data contain about 120,000 clones, 70% to 90% of them singletons. This receptor was identified in a man in his 70s who had recovered from COVID-19. Sequenced: peripheral blood. The chain has TRBV28 and TRBJ1-1; D may be TRBD1 (6 bases). CDR3 in amino acids: CASSLGAREAFF. The CDR3 DNA sequence: TGTGCCAGCAGTTTGGGGGCGCGTGAAGCTTTCTTT.